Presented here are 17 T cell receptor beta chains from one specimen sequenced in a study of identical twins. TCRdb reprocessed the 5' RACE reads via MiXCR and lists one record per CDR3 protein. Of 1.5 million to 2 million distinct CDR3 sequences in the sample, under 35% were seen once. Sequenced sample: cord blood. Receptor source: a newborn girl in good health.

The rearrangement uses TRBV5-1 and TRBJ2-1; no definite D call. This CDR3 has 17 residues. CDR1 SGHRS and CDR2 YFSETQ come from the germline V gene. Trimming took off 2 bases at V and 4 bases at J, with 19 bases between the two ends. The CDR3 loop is CASSFYYITQLYNEQFF. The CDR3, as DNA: TGCGCCAGCAGCTTTTACTACATTACCCAATTATACAATGAGCAGTTCTTC.

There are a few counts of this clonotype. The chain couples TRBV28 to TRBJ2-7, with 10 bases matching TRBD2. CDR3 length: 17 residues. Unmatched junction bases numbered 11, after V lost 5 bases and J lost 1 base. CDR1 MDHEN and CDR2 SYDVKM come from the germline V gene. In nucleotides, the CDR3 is TGTGCCAGCAGTCTCGCCCTAGCGGGAGAGCCTTCCTACGAGCAGTACTTC. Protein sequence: CASSLALAGEPSYEQYF.

The chain's CDR3 is CASSYLGTANYGYTF. CDR3 DNA sequence: TGTGCCAGCAGTTACTTGGGGACGGCTAACTATGGCTACACCTTC. The V and J genes are TRBV6-6 and TRBJ1-2; weak D call: TRBD1 (5 bases). Trimming cost V 1 base and J 0 bases, with 9 bases left between them. The CDR3 is 15 amino acids. In germline, CDR1 is MNHNY, CDR2 SVGAGI (reference sequence).

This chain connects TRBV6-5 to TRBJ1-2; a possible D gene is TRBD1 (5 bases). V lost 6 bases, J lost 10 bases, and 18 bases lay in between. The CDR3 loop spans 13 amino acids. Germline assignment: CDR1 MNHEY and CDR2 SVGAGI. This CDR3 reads CASSPTGGGDYTF. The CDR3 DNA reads TGTGCCAGCAGCCCCACCGGGGGGGGTGACTACACCTTC.

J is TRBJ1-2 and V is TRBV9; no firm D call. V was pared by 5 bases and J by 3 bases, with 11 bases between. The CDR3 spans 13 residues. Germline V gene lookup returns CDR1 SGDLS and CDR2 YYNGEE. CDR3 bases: TGTGCCAGCAGGCCAGAGGGCCACTATGGCTACACCTTC. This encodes CASRPEGHYGYTF.

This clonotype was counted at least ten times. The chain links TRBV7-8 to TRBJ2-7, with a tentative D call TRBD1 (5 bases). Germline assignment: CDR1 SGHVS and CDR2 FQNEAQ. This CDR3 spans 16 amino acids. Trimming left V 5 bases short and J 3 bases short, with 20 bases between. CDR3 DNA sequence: TGTGCCAGCAGCGCCTCATGGTACCAGGGTGACTACGAGCAGTACTTC. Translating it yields CASSASWYQGDYEQYF.

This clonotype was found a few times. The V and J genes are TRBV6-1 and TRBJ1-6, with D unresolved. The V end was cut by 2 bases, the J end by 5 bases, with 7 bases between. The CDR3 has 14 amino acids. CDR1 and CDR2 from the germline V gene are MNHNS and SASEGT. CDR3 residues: CASSEQAHNSPLHF. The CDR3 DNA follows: TGTGCCAGCAGTGAACAGGCCCATAATTCACCCCTCCACTTT.

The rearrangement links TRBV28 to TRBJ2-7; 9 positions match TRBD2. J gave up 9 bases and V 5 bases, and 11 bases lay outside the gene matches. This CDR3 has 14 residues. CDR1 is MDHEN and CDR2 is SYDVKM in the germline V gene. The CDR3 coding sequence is TGTGCCAGCAGTCCCCCTAGCGGGAACAATGGGCAGTACTTC. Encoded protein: CASSPPSGNNGQYF.

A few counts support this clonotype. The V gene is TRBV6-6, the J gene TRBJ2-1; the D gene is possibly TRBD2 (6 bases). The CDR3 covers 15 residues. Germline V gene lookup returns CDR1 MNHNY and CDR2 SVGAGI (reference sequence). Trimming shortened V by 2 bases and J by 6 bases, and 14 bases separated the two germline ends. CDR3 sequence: CASSYRLVGSNEQFF. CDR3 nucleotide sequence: TGTGCCAGCAGTTACAGACTAGTGGGGTCCAATGAGCAGTTCTTC.

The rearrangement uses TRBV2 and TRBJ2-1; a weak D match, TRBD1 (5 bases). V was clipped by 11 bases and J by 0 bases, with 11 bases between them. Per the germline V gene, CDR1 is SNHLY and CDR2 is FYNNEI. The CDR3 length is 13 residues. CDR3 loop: CAPRQSSYNEQFF. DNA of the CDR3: TGTGCCCCCAGACAGAGCTCCTACAATGAGCAGTTCTTC.

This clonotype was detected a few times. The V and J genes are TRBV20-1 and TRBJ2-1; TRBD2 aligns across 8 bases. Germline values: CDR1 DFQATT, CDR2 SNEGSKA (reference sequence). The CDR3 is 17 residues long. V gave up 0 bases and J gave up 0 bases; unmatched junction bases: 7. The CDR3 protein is CSARDSWTSHSYNEQFF. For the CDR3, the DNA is TGCAGTGCTAGAGATTCTTGGACTAGCCACTCCTACAATGAGCAGTTCTTC.

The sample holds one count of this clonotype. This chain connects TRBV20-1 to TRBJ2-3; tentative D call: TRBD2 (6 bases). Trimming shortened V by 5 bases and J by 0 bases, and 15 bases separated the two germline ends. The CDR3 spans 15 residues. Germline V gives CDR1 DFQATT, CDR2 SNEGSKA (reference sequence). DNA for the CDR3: TGCAGTGCTCCCTGGCGGGGAAGTAGCACAGATACGCAGTATTTT. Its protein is CSAPWRGSSTDTQYF.

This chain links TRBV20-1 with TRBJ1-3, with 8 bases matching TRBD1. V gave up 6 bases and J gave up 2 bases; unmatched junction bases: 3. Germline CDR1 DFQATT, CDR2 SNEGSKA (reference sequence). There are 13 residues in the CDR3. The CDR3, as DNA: TGCAGTGCAAAGACAGGGGCTGGAAACACCATATATTTT. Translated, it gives CSAKTGAGNTIYF.

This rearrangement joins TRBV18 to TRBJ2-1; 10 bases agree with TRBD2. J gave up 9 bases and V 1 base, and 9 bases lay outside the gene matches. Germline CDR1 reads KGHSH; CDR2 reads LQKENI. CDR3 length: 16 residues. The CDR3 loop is CASSPLISGGAPEQFF. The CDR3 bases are TGTGCCAGCTCACCACTGATCAGCGGGGGGGCTCCTGAGCAGTTCTTC.

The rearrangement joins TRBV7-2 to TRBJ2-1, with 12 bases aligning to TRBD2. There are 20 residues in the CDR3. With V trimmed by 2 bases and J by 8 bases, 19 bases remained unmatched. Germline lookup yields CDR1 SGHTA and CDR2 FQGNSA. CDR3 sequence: CASSLQSGLAGGRFSHEQFF. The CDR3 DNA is TGTGCCAGCAGCTTACAATCGGGGCTAGCGGGGGGGCGATTTTCACATGAGCAGTTCTTC.

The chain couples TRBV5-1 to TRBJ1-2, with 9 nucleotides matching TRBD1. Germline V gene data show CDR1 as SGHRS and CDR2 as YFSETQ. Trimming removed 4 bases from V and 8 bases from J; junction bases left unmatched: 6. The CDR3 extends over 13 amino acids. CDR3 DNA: TGCGCCAGCAGCCTCCGGGACAGGGCGGGCTACACCTTC. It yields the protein CASSLRDRAGYTF.

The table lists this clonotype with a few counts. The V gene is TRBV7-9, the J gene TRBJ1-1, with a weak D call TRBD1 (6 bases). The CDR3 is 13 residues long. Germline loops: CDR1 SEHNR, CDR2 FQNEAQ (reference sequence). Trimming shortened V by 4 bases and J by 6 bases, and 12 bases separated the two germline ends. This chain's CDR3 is CASSSGTYPEAFF. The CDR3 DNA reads TGTGCCAGCAGCTCTGGGACATACCCTGAAGCTTTCTTT.